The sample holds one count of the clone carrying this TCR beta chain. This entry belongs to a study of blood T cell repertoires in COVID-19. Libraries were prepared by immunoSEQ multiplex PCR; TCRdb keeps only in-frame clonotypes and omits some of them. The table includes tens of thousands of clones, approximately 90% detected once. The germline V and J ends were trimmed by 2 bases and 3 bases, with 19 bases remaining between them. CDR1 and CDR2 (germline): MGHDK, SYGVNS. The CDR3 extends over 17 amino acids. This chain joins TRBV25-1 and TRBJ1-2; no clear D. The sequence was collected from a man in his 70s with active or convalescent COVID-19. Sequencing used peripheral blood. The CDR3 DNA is TGTGCCAGCAGTGAAGATGAAGGAGAGGGTCAGGACTATGGCTACACCTTC. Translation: CASSEDEGEGQDYGYTF.